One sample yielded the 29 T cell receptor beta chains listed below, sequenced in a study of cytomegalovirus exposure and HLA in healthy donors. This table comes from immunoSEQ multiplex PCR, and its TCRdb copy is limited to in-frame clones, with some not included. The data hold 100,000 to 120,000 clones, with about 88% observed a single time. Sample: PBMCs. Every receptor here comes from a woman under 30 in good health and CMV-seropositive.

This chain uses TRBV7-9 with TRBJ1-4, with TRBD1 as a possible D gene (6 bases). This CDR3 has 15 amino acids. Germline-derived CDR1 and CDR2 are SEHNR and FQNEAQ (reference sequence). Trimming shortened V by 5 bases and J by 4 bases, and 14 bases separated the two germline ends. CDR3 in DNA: TGTGCCAGCAGCGCTGGGACACCCCTTAATGAAAAACTGTTTTTT. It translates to CASSAGTPLNEKLFF.

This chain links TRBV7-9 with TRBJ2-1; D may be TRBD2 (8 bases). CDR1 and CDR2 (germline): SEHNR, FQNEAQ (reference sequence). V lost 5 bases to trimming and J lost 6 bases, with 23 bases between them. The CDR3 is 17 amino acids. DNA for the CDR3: TGTGCCAGCAGCCCGGGAGGGGGCATTATCCAAAGCAATGAGCAGTTCTTC. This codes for CASSPGGGIIQSNEQFF.

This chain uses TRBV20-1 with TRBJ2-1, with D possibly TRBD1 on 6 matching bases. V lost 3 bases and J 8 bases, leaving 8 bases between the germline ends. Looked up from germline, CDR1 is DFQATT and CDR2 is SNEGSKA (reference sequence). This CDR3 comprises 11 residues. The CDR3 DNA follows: TGCAGTGCTAGGCAGGGGTATGAGCAGTTCTTC. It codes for CSARQGYEQFF.

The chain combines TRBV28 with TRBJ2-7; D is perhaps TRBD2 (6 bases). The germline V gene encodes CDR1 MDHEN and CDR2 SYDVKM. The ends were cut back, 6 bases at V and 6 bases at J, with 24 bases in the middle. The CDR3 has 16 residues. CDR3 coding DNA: TGTGCCAGCAGCCCTCCCCTTAGCGGAGCTCCCCTCGAGCAGTACTTC. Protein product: CASSPPLSGAPLEQYF.

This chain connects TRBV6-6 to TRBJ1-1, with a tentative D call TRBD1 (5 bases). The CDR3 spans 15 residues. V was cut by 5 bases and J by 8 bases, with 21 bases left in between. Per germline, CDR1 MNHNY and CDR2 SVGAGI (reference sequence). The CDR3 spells CASSPRQPSNWEAFF. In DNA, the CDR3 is TGTGCCAGCAGTCCTCGACAGCCCTCTAACTGGGAAGCTTTCTTT.

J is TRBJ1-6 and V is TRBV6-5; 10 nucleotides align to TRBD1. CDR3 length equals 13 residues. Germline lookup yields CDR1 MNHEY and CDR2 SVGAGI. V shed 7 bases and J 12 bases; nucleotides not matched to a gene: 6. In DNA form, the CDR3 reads TGTGCCAGCAAGACAGGGGGCGATGGACCCCTCCACTTT. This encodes CASKTGGDGPLHF.

The CDR3 sequence is CASSPRAGVYEQYF. The CDR3 DNA reads TGTGCCAGTAGTCCCCGGGCAGGGGTGTACGAGCAGTACTTC. This rearrangement joins TRBV19 to TRBJ2-7, with a tentative D call TRBD1 (6 bases). This CDR3 comprises 14 residues. CDR1 is LNHDA, CDR2 SQIVND, per germline (reference sequence). The V end was cut by 5 bases, the J end by 4 bases, with 15 bases between.

In nucleotides, the CDR3 is TGTGCCAGTAGTTTGAATAGCGGGGGGGCCGGGAATGAGCAGTTCTTC. This translates into CASSLNSGGAGNEQFF. The chain recombines TRBV19 with TRBJ2-1; 11 bases line up with TRBD2. V shed 5 bases, J shed 7 bases, and the junction held 10 bases outside the gene matches. The germline V gene encodes CDR1 LNHDA and CDR2 SQIVND (reference sequence). This CDR3 has 16 amino acids.

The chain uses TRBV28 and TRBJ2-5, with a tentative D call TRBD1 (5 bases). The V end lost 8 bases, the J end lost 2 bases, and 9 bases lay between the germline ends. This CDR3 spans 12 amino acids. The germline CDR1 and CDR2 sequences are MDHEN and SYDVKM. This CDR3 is CASGANQETQYF. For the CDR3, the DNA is TGTGCCAGCGGGGCAAATCAAGAGACCCAGTACTTC.

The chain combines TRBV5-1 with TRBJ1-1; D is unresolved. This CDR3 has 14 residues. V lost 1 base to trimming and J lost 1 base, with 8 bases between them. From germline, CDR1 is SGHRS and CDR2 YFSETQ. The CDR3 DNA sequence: TGCGCCAGCAGCTTGAACGGAGAGAACACTGAAGCTTTCTTT. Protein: CASSLNGENTEAFF.

CDR3 residues: CASSLGGRRSGNTIYF. As DNA, the CDR3 is TGTGCCAGCAGCTTAGGGGGGCGTCGCTCTGGAAACACCATATATTTT. V gene TRBV7-6 combines with J gene TRBJ1-3, with D possibly matching TRBD1 (6 bases). Trimming shortened V by 1 base and J by 0 bases, and 10 bases separated the two germline ends. The CDR3 contains 16 residues. CDR1 SGHVS and CDR2 FNYEAQ come from the germline V gene.

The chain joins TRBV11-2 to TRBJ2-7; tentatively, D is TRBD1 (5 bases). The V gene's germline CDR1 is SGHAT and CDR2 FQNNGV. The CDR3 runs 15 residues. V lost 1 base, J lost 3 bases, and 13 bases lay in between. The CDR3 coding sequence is TGTGCCAGCAGCTTAGTCCCAGGGCTCGTCTACGAGCAGTACTTC. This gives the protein CASSLVPGLVYEQYF. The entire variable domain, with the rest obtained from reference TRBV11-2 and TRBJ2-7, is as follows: EAGVAQSPRYKIIEKRQSVAFWCNPISGHATLYWYQQILGQGPKLLIQFQNNGVVDDSQLPKDRFSAERLKGVDSTLKIQPAKLEDSAVYLCASSLVPGLVYEQYFGPGTRLTVT.

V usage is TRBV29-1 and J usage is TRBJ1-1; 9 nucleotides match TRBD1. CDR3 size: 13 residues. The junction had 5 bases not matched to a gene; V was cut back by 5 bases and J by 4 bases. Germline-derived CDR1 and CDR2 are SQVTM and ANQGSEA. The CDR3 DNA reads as TGCAGCGTTACACAGGGGGCGGGCACTGAAGCTTTCTTT. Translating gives CSVTQGAGTEAFF.

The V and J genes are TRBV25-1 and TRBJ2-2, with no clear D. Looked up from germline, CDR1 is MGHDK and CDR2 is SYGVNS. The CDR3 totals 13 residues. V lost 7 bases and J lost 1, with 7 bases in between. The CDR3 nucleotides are TGTGCCAGCACCGCGCGGAACACCGGGGAGCTGTTTTTT. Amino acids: CASTARNTGELFF.

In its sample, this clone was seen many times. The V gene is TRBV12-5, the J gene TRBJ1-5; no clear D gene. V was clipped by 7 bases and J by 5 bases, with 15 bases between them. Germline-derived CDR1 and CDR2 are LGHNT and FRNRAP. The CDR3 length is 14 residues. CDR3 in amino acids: CASASGVGYQPQHF. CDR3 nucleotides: TGTGCTAGTGCCAGCGGGGTCGGCTATCAGCCCCAGCATTTT.

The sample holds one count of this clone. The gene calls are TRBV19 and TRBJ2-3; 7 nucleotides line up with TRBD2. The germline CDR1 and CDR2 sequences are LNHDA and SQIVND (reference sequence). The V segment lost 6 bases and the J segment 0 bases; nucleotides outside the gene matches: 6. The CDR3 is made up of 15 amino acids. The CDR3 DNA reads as TGTGCCAGTAGAGAAGGGAGGGCGAGCACAGATACGCAGTATTTT. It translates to CASREGRASTDTQYF.

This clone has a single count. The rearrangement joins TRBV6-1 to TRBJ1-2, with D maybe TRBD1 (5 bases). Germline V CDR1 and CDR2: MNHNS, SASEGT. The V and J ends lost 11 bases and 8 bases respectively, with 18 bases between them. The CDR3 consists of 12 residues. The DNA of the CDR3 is TGTGCCCACCTGAGAGGGGCGGGAGGCTACACCTTC. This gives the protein CAHLRGAGGYTF.

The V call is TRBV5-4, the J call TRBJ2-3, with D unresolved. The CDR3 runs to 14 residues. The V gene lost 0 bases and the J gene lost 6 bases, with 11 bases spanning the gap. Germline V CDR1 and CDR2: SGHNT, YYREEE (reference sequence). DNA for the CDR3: TGTGCCAGCAGCTTGGAATTAGCTGTCGATACGCAGTATTTT. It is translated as CASSLELAVDTQYF.

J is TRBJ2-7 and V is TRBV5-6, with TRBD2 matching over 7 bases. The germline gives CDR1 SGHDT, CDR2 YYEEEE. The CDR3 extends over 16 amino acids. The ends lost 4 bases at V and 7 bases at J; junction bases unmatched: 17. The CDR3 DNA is TGTGCCAGCAGCGATGACCGGGACTACGAGGTAGGAGAGCAGTACTTC. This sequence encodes CASSDDRDYEVGEQYF.

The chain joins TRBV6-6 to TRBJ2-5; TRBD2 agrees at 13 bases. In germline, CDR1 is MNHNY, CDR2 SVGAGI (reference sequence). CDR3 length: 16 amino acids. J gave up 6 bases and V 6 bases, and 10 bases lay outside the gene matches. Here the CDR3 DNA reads TGTGCCAGCAGCCGACTAGCGGGGGGAATCGGGCAGACCCAGTACTTC. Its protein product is CASSRLAGGIGQTQYF.

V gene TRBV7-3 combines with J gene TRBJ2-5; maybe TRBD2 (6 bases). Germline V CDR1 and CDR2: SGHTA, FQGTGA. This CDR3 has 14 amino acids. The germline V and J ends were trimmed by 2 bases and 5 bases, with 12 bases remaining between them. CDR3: CASSLGGGCETQYF. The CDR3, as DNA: TGTGCCAGCAGCTTAGGTGGGGGGTGCGAGACCCAGTACTTC. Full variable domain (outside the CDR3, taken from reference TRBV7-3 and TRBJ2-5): GAGVSQTPSNKVTEKGKYVELRCDPISGHTALYWYRQSLGQGPEFLIYFQGTGAADDSGLPNDRFFAVRPEGSVSTLKIQRTERGDSAVYLCASSLGGGCETQYFGPGTRLLVL.

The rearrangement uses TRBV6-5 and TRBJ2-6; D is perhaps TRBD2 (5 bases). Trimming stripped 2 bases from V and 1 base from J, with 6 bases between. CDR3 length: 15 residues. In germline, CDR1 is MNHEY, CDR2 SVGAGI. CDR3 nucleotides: TGTGCCAGCAGTTACCGGGGATCTGGGGCCAACGTCCTGACTTTC. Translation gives CASSYRGSGANVLTF.

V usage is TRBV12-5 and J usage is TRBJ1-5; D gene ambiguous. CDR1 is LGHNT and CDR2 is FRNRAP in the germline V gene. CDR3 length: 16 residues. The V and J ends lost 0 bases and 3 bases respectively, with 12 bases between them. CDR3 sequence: CASGLVLGEPNQPQHF. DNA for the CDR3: TGTGCTAGTGGTTTGGTACTCGGAGAACCCAATCAGCCCCAGCATTTT.

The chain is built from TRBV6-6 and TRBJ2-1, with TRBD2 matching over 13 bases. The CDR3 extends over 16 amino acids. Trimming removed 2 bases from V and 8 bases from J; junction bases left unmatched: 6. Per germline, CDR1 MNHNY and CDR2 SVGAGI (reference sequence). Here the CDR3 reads CASSYTGTSGTDEQFF. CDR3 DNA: TGTGCCAGCAGTTACACCGGGACTAGCGGGACCGATGAGCAGTTCTTC.

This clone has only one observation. The DNA of the CDR3 is TGTGCCACCCCGAAAAAGACAGGGACCAACACCGGGGAGCTGTTTTTT. It codes for CATPKKTGTNTGELFF. J is TRBJ2-2 and V is TRBV7-9; 7 nucleotides match TRBD1. Germline V gives CDR1 SEHNR, CDR2 FQNEAQ (reference sequence). The junction had 13 bases not matched to a gene; V was cut back by 10 bases and J by 2 bases. This CDR3 has 16 residues.

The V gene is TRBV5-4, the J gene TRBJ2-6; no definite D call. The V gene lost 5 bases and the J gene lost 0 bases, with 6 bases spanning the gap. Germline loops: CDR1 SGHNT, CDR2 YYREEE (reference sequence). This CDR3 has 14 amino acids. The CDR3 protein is CASSNFSGANVLTF. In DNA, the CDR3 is TGTGCCAGCAGTAACTTCTCTGGGGCCAACGTCCTGACTTTC.

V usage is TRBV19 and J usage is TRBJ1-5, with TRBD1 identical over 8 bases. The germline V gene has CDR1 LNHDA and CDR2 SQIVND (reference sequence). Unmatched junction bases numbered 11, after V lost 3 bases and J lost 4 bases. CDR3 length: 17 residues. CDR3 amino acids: CASSMGSEGQVNQPQHF. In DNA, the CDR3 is TGTGCCAGTAGTATGGGAAGCGAGGGACAGGTAAATCAGCCCCAGCATTTT.

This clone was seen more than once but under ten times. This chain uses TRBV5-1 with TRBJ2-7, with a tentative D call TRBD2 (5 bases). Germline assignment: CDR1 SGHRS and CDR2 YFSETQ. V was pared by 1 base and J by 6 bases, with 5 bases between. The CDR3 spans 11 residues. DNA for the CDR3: TGCGCCAGCAGCTTGAGCGGCGAGCAGTACTTC. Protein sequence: CASSLSGEQYF.

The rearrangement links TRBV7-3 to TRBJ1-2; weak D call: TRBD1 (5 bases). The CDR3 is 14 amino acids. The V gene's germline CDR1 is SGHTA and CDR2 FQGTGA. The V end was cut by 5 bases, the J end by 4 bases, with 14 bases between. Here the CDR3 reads CASSPSGGTYGYTF. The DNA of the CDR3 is TGTGCCAGCAGCCCCTCGGGAGGGACCTATGGCTACACCTTC.